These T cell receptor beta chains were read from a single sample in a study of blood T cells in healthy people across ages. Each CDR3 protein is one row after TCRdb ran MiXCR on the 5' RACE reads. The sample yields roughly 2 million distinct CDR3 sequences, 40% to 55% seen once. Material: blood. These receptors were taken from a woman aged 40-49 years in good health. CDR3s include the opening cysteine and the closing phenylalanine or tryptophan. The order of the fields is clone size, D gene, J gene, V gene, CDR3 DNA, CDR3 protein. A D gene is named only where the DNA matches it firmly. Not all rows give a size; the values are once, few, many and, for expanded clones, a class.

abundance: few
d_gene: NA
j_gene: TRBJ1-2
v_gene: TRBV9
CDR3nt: TGTGCCAGCAGTGACAGCGTCTATGGCTACACCTTC
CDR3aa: CASSDSVYGYTF

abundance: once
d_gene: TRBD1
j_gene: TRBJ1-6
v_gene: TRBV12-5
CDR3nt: TGTGCTAGTGCCAAGGGGGACAGCAATTCACCCCTCCACTTT
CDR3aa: CASAKGDSNSPLHF

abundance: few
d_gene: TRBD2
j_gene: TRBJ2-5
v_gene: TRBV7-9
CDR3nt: TGTGCCAGCAGCTTAAGCGGGACTAGGGGTCCGGAGACCCAGTACTTC
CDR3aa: CASSLSGTRGPETQYF

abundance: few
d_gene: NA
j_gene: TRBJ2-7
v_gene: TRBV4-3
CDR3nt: TGCGCCAGCAGCCCCGTGTGGGGGTTCAGCTACGAGCAGTACTTC
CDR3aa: CASSPVWGFSYEQYF

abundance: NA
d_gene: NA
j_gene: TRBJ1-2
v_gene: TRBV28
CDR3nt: TGTGCCAGCAGTTTTAGGGCCTTTGGCTACACCTTC
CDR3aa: CASSFRAFGYTF

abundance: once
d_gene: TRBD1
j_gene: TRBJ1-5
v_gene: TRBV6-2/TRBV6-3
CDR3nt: TGTGCCAGCGGTCGGACAGGGATGAGCAATCAGCCCCAGCATTTT
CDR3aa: CASGRTGMSNQPQHF

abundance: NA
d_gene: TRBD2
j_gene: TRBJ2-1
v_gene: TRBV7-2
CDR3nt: TGTGCCAGCAGACTCCTTGGGGGGGGCTACAATGAGCAGTTCTTC
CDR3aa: CASRLLGGGYNEQFF

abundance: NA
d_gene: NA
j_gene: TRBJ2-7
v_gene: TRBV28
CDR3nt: TGTGCCAGCACCCCACTGGGACCGACGTTGGCCTACGAGCAGTACTTC
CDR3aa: CASTPLGPTLAYEQYF

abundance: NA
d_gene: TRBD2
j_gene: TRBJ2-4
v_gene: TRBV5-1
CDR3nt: TGCGCCAGCAGCTTACCGGAACTAGCGGCCCACGGGGAGTACTTC
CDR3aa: CASSLPELAAHGEYF

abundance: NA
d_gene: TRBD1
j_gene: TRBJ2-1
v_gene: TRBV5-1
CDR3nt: TGCGCCAGCAGCGAGGGACAGGGGGTCAATGAGCAGTTCTTC
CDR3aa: CASSEGQGVNEQFF

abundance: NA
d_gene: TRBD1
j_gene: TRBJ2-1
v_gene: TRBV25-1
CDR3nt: TGTGCCAGCAGTGAGCCGGGACAGCTTAACAATGAGCAGTTCTTC
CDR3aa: CASSEPGQLNNEQFF

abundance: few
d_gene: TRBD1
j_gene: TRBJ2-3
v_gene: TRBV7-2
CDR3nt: TGTGCCAGCAGATCAATAGGGGGACAGGGCCCGTATTTT
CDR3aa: CASRSIGGQGPYF

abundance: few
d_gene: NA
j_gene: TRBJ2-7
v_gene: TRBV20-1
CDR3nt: TGCAGTGCTAGAGATCGCCGCCGAGGGATCAGGAACGAGCAGTACTTC
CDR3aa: CSARDRRRGIRNEQYF

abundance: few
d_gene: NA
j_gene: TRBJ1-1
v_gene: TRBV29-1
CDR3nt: TGCAGCGTTGAAGCGCCGAAAAGGTTGAACACTGAAGCTTTCTTT
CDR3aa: CSVEAPKRLNTEAFF

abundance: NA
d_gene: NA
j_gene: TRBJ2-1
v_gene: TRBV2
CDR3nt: TGTGCCAGCACCATGGTAGTGGGGCGCAGGGATGAGCAGTTCTTC
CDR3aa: CASTMVVGRRDEQFF

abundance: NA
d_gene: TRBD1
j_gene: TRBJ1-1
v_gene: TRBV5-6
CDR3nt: TGTGCCAGCAGCTCGGGACAGGGAGAAGCTTTCTTT
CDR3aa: CASSSGQGEAFF

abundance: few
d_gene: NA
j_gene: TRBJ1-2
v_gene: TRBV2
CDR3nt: TGTGCCGCGGGGAGTCTGAACTATGGCTACACCTTC
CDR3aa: CAAGSLNYGYTF

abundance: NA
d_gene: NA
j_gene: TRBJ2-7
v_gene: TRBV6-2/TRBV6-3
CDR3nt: TGTGCCAGCAGTTACCTCAGCACGGGAGAGCAGTACTTC
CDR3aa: CASSYLSTGEQYF

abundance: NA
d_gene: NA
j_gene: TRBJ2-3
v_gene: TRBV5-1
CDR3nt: TGCGCCAGTCGACACGTTCGGGCAGATACGCAGTATTTT
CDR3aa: CASRHVRADTQYF

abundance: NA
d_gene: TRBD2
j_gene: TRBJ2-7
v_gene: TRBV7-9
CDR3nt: TGTGCCAGCAGCCCGAGGCCTAGCGGGGGGTTCTACGAGCAGTACTTC
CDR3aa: CASSPRPSGGFYEQYF

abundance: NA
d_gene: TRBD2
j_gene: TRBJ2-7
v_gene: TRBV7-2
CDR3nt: TGTGCCAGCAGCAGACTAGCGGGGGGGCTCTACGAGCAGTACTTC
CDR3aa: CASSRLAGGLYEQYF

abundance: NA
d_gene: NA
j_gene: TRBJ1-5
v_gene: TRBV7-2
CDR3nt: TGTGCCAGCAGCTTGGAAAAAGGGGTGGGCAATCAGCCCCAGCATTTT
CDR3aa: CASSLEKGVGNQPQHF

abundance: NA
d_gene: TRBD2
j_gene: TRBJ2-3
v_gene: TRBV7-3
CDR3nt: TGTGCCAGCAGCAATAGCGGGGTGCAGTATTTT
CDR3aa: CASSNSGVQYF

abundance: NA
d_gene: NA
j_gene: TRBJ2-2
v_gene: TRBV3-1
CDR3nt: TGTGCCAGCAGCCAAGCCGCGACTGGGGGCACCGGGGAGCTGTTTTTT
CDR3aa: CASSQAATGGTGELFF

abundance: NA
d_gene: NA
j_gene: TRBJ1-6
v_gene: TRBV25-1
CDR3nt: TGTGCCAGCACCGGACTCTATAATTCACCCCTCCACTTT
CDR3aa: CASTGLYNSPLHF

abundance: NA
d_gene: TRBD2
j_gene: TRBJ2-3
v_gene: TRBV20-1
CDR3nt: TGCAGTGCTGCTAGTGAACCACGGGCGGGGGAAACGCAGTATTTT
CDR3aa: CSAASEPRAGETQYF

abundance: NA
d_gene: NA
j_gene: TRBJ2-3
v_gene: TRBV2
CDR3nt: TGTGTCAGCCAGGGTGTAGGTACTGGCACAGATACGCAGTATTTT
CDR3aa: CVSQGVGTGTDTQYF

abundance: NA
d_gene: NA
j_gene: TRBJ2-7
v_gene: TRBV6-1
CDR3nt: TGTGCCAGCAGTCGCGACCCCCTCACCTACGAGCAGTACTTC
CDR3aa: CASSRDPLTYEQYF

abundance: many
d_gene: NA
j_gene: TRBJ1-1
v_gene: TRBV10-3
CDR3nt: TGTGCCATCAGTGAGGCAGTGGATCTCACTGAAGCTTTCTTT
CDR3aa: CAISEAVDLTEAFF

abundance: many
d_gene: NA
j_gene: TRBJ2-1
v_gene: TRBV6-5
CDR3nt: TGTGCCAGCAGCTCCGGTTATGAGCAGTTCTTC
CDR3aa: CASSSGYEQFF

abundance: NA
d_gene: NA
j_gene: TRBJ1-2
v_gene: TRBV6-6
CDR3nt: TGTGCCAGCAGTTACGCTGGGGAGGCTGGCTACACCTTC
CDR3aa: CASSYAGEAGYTF

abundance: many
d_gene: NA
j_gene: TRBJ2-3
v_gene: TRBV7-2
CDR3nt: TGTGCCAGCAGTTCGCGGGCAGATACGCAGTATTTT
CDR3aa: CASSSRADTQYF

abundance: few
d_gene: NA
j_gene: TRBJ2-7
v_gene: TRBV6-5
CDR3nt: TGTGCCAGCAGTCAACAGCGAAAAACCTACGAGCAGTACTTC
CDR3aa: CASSQQRKTYEQYF

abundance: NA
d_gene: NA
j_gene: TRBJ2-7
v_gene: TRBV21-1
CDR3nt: TGTGCCAGCAGCGCGCCAGGGCCCCAATCCTACGAGCAGTACTTC
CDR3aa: CASSAPGPQSYEQYF

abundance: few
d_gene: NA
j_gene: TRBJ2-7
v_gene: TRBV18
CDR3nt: TGTGCCAGCTCACCTCCCGACAGTCCATCCTACGAGCAGTACTTC
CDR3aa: CASSPPDSPSYEQYF

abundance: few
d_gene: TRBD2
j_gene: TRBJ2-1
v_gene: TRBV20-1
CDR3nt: TGCAGTGCTGGGGGACTACGCAATGAGCAGTTCTTC
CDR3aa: CSAGGLRNEQFF

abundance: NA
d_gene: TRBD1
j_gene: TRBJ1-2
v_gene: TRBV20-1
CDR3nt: TGCAGTGCTAGGGAAGTAGGGGGCAGTTCAAGCTACACCTTC
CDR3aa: CSAREVGGSSSYTF

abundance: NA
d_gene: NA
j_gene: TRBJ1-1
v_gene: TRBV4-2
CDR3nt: TGTGCCAGCAGCCAAGATCAGGGAATTGGAGAAGCTTTCTTT
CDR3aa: CASSQDQGIGEAFF

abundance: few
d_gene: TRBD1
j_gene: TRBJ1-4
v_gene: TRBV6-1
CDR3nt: TGTGCCAGCAGTCCCCGGGACAGTGGCCTTTTGGATGAAAAACTGTTTTTT
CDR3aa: CASSPRDSGLLDEKLFF

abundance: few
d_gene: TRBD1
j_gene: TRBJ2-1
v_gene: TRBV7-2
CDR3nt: TGTGCCAGCAGCTTAGGGGACAGGGGGATGGGGACTTACAATGAGCAGTTCTTC
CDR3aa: CASSLGDRGMGTYNEQFF

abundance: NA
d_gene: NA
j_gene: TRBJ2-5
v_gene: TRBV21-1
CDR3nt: TGTGCCAGCAGCAAAGGGGGCCAGGCTGCCTTCCAAGAGACCCAGTACTTC
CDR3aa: CASSKGGQAAFQETQYF

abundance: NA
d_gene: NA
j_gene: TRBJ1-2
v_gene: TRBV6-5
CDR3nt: TGTGCCAGCAGTGTGACAGGCCAGGGGGGCTACACCTTC
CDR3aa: CASSVTGQGGYTF

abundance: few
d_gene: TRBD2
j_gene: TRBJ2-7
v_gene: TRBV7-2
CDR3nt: TGTGCCAGCAGCCCACGTACTAGCGGGGGGGTACTGGAGCAGTACTTC
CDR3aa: CASSPRTSGGVLEQYF

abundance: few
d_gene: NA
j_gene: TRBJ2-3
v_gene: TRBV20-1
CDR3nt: TGCAGTGCCCCGGCCGGTGGGTGGGCGCAGTATTTT
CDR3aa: CSAPAGGWAQYF

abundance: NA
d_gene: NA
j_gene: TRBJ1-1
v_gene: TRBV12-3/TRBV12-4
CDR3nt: TGTGCCAGCAGTTTAAAGGGTTCTGGGGGGACTGAAGCTTTCTTT
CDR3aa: CASSLKGSGGTEAFF

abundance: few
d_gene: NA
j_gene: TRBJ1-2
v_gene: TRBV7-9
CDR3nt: TGTGCCAGCAGCGCGGGACCAGGCGGCTACACCTTC
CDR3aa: CASSAGPGGYTF

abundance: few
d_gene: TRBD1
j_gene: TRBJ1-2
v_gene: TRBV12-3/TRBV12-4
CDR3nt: TGTGCCAGCAGTTTAGGGGCAGGGGGCGTCGGCTATGGCTACACCTTC
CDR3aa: CASSLGAGGVGYGYTF

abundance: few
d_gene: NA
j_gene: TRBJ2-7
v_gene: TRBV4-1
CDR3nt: TGCGCCAGCAGCCAAGATCGGGCAGCACCATACGAGCAGTACTTC
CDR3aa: CASSQDRAAPYEQYF

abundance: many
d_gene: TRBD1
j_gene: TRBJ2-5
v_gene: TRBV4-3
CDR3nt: TGCGCCAGCAGCCCCGGGACAGGGCTCCAAGAGACCCAGTACTTC
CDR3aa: CASSPGTGLQETQYF

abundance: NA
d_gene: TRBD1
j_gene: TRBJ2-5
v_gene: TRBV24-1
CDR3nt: TGTGCCACCGGGACAGGGAGGATCGAGACCCAGTACTTC
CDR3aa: CATGTGRIETQYF

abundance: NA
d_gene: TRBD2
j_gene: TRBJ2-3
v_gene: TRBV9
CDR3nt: TGTGCCAGCAGCGTAGGGGGACTAGCGTACACAGATACGCAGTATTTT
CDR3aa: CASSVGGLAYTDTQYF

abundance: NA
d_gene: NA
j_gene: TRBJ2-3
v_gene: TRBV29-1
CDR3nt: TGCAGCGTTGTTGTGCGGGGACCCACAGATACGCAGTATTTT
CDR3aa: CSVVVRGPTDTQYF

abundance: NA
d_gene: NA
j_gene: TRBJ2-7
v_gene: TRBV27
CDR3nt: TGTGCCAGCAGTCTAAACCTCCGGGACAAGAGCTCCTACGAGCAGTACTTC
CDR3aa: CASSLNLRDKSSYEQYF

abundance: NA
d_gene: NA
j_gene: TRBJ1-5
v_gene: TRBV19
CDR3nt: TGTGCCAGTAGTATAGTGGACAGTAGCAATCAGCCCCAGCATTTT
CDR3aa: CASSIVDSSNQPQHF

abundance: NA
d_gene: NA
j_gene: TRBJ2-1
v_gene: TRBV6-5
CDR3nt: TGTGCCAGCCAGCGCGGACAGAAAGGCTTCGATCCCTCCTACAATGAGCAGTTCTTC
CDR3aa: CASQRGQKGFDPSYNEQFF